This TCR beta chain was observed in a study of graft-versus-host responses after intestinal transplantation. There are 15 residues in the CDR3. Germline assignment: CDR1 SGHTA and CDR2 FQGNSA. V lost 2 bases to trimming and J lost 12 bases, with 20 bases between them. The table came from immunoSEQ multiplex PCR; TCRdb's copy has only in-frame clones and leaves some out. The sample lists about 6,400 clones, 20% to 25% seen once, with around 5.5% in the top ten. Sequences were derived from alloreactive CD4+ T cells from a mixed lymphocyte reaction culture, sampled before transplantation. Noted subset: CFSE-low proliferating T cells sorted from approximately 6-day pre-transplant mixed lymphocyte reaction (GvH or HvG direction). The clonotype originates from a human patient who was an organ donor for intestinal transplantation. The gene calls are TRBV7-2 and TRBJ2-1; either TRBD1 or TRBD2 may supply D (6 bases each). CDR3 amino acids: CASSLNGGPGLSQFF. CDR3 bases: TGTGCCAGCAGCTTAAATGGGGGGCCTGGATTGTCGCAGTTCTTC.